These 17 T cell receptor beta chains were sequenced from one sample in a study of blood T cell repertoires in COVID-19. TCRdb keeps only in-frame clones here, not all; method: immunoSEQ multiplex PCR. Found here are about 150,000 clones, 80% to 90% of them singletons; the top ten hold about 3.5%. The sequenced sample was peripheral blood. The origin of the receptors is an older man with acute or convalescent COVID-19.

The chain joins TRBV5-5 to TRBJ1-5, with D maybe TRBD1 (6 bases). The CDR3 covers 16 residues. V gave up 0 bases and J gave up 1 base, with 11 bases separating them. Germline V gene lookup returns CDR1 SGHKS and CDR2 YYEKEE (reference sequence). Written as DNA, the CDR3 is TGTGCCAGCAGCTTGGTCCCTACAGGGAGCAATCAGCCCCAGCATTTT. Translated, it gives CASSLVPTGSNQPQHF.

The rearrangement uses TRBV6-5 and TRBJ1-1; 10 bases align to TRBD1. CDR1 and CDR2 (germline): MNHEY, SVGAGI. This CDR3 has 13 amino acids. Trimming removed 6 bases from V and 10 bases from J; junction bases left unmatched: 8. CDR3 region: CASREVGTGVAFF. CDR3 bases: TGTGCCAGCAGGGAGGTGGGGACAGGGGTAGCTTTCTTT.

In nucleotides, the CDR3 is TGTGCCAGCAGTCATAGCGGATTTTACAATGAGCAGTTCTTC. It specifies CASSHSGFYNEQFF. The V gene is TRBV11-2, the J gene TRBJ2-1, with D possibly being TRBD2 (6 bases). Between the trimmed V and J ends, which lost 6 bases and 4 bases, there was a span of 13 bases. This CDR3 contains 14 residues. CDR1 and CDR2 from the germline V gene are SGHAT and FQNNGV.

The CDR3 loop reads CASSESGSGTGELFF. The CDR3, as DNA: TGCGCCAGCAGCGAGTCGGGATCCGGAACCGGGGAGCTGTTTTTT. The V call is TRBV5-1, the J call TRBJ2-2; tentatively, D is TRBD2 (5 bases). From germline, CDR1 is SGHRS and CDR2 YFSETQ. The CDR3 consists of 15 residues. The V and J ends lost 4 bases and 5 bases respectively, with 15 bases between them.

CDR3 residues: CAWRIIGQGTLNTEAFF. Written as DNA, the CDR3 is TGTGCCTGGAGGATAATCGGACAGGGGACTCTCAATACTGAAGCTTTCTTT. The chain joins TRBV30 to TRBJ1-1; 9 bases align to TRBD1. The V gene end was trimmed by 3 bases and the J gene end by 5 bases; junction bases not matched to a gene: 16. The CDR3 contains 17 residues. The germline CDR1 and CDR2 sequences are GTSNPN and SVGIG (reference sequence).

The chain employs TRBV28 and TRBJ1-1, with 7 nucleotides matching TRBD1. The CDR3 has 15 residues. The germline V gene encodes CDR1 MDHEN and CDR2 SYDVKM. V dropped 6 bases and J dropped 1; count of bases not matched to a gene: 8. Here the CDR3 DNA reads TGTGCCAGCAGGGTGCAACAGGGGCGGAACACTGAAGCTTTCTTT. Translation: CASRVQQGRNTEAFF.

The V and J genes are TRBV6-5 and TRBJ2-3; TRBD2 matches 10 bases. V lost 6 bases and J lost 3; bases outside the gene matches: 6. The germline gives CDR1 MNHEY, CDR2 SVGAGI. The CDR3 loop spans 15 amino acids. The CDR3, as DNA: TGTGCCAGCAGCGGACTAGCGGTAGGGACAGATACGCAGTATTTT. Translated, it gives CASSGLAVGTDTQYF.

The chain couples TRBV6-6 to TRBJ2-7; D is perhaps TRBD2 (6 bases). The CDR3 is made up of 15 amino acids. Trimming took off 6 bases at V and 0 bases at J, with 15 bases between the two ends. The germline V gene encodes CDR1 MNHNY and CDR2 SVGAGI (reference sequence). The CDR3 protein is CASRPPGDFSYEQYF. CDR3 DNA: TGTGCCAGCAGACCTCCGGGGGATTTCTCCTACGAGCAGTACTTC.

This clone was counted a few times. The chain has TRBV10-1 and TRBJ2-2; tentatively, D is TRBD1 (6 bases). The CDR3 runs 16 residues. Germline-derived CDR1 and CDR2 are WNHNN and SYGVQD (reference sequence). V gave up 6 bases and J gave up 5 bases, with 19 bases separating them. CDR3 amino acids: CASRMVGRGWTGELFF. The CDR3 bases are TGCGCCAGCAGAATGGTGGGCAGGGGATGGACCGGGGAGCTGTTTTTT.

The gene calls are TRBV28 and TRBJ2-3, with TRBD2 matching 7 bases. The CDR3 spans 17 residues. Germline V lookup: CDR1 MDHEN, CDR2 SYDVKM. V shed 2 bases, J shed 0 bases, and the junction held 8 bases outside the gene matches. As DNA, the CDR3 is TGTGCCAGCAGTTTAGCCTCTAGCGGTTTTAGCACAGATACGCAGTATTTT. Its translation is CASSLASSGFSTDTQYF.

The chain uses TRBV9 and TRBJ2-1, with D possibly being TRBD1 (6 bases). The CDR3 is made up of 14 amino acids. Germline V gene sequence: CDR1 SGDLS, CDR2 YYNGEE. With 3 bases removed from V and 7 bases from J, the gap between germline ends came to 14 bases. The CDR3 region has the DNA TGTGCCAGCAGCGGGGGGCCCCAGGGGAATGAGCAGTTCTTC. This translates into CASSGGPQGNEQFF.

The rearrangement joins TRBV2 to TRBJ1-5; 7 bases are shared with TRBD1. The ends lost 7 bases at V and 2 bases at J; junction bases unmatched: 2. The CDR3 loop spans 13 amino acids. In germline, CDR1 is SNHLY, CDR2 FYNNEI. CDR3 protein: CASTGQGNQPQHF. DNA of the CDR3: TGTGCCAGCACCGGACAGGGCAATCAGCCCCAGCATTTT.

V gene TRBV27 combines with J gene TRBJ1-1; the D is unclear. Trimming stripped 5 bases from V and 7 bases from J, with 14 bases between. The CDR3 is 13 amino acids. Germline CDR1 is MNHEY and CDR2 is SMNVEV (reference sequence). CDR3 DNA: TGTGCCAGCAGTCCCCGAGCCGTCTTTGAAGCTTTCTTT. This translates into CASSPRAVFEAFF.

This sequence joins TRBV29-1 and TRBJ2-5; D perhaps matches TRBD1 (6 bases). V shed 5 bases and J shed 5 bases, with 12 bases lying between them. Germline V lookup: CDR1 SQVTM, CDR2 ANQGSEA. CDR3 length equals 12 residues. The CDR3 DNA is TGCAGCGTTAGCAGGGGCGGGGAGACCCAGTACTTC. This gives the protein CSVSRGGETQYF.

The CDR3 is CASSLAGTGDEKLFF. CDR3 DNA: TGCGCCAGCAGCTTGGCCGGGACAGGGGATGAAAAACTGTTTTTT. This chain connects TRBV5-1 to TRBJ1-4; 10 bases map to TRBD1. J was trimmed by 6 bases and V by 0 bases; bases with no gene match: 2. There are 15 residues in the CDR3. Germline V gene sequence: CDR1 SGHRS, CDR2 YFSETQ.

The J gene is TRBJ2-7, the V gene TRBV7-2; D is ambiguous. In germline, CDR1 is SGHTA, CDR2 FQGNSA. V lost 5 bases and J lost 1, with 9 bases in between. The CDR3 has 13 amino acids. The CDR3 is CASSTSFSYEQYF. The CDR3 DNA follows: TGTGCCAGCAGCACTTCTTTTTCCTACGAGCAGTACTTC.

This clone was observed a handful of times. The chain carries TRBV7-3 and TRBJ2-2; 11 positions match TRBD2. V lost 5 bases to trimming and J lost 3 bases; unmatched junction nucleotides: 2. Germline values: CDR1 SGHTA, CDR2 FQGTGA. The length of the CDR3 is 15 residues. CDR3: CASSMGLADTGELFF. The CDR3 bases are TGTGCCAGCAGCATGGGACTAGCGGACACCGGGGAGCTGTTTTTT. The complete variable domain, with remaining parts taken from reference TRBV7-3 and TRBJ2-2, reads GAGVSQTPSNKVTEKGKYVELRCDPISGHTALYWYRQSLGQGPEFLIYFQGTGAADDSGLPNDRFFAVRPEGSVSTLKIQRTERGDSAVYLCASSMGLADTGELFFGEGSRLTVL.